This record covers a single T cell receptor beta chain. Antigen: not known. This sample's time point: baseline, week 1 (first vaccination visit). Treatment described: pre-vaccination baseline after standard-of-care therapy. The germline V and J ends were trimmed by 5 bases and 8 bases, with 10 bases remaining between them. Germline V gives CDR1 SGHAT, CDR2 FQNNGV. The length of the CDR3 is 13 residues. This entry comes from a study of a mutant IDH1 vaccine in newly diagnosed glioma. Overall study: Previous care, which was radiotherapy, temozolomide, or both, most often involved both.

Some clones are missing from TCRdb's copy, which holds only in-frame ones; the method was immunoSEQ multiplex PCR. This table holds 30,000 to 40,000 clones, around four fifths found once. Findings of the study overall: There were vaccine-induced immune responses in roughly 92% of the patients.

The chain combines TRBV11-2 with TRBJ1-6; no definite D call. This sequence was found in a middle-aged man with glioma. Some clones in this sample may be carry-over from other donors' samples. Material: PBMCs, obtained from a glioma patient treated with radiotherapy, temozolomide or both. As DNA, the CDR3 is TGTGCCAGCAGCCCCGGCGGGGATTCACCCCTCCACTTT. This sequence encodes CASSPGGDSPLHF. Drawing the rest from reference TRBV11-2 and TRBJ1-6, the complete variable domain is EAGVAQSPRYKIIEKRQSVAFWCNPISGHATLYWYQQILGQGPKLLIQFQNNGVVDDSQLPKDRFSAERLKGVDSTLKIQPAKLEDSAVYLCASSPGGDSPLHFGNGTRLTVT.